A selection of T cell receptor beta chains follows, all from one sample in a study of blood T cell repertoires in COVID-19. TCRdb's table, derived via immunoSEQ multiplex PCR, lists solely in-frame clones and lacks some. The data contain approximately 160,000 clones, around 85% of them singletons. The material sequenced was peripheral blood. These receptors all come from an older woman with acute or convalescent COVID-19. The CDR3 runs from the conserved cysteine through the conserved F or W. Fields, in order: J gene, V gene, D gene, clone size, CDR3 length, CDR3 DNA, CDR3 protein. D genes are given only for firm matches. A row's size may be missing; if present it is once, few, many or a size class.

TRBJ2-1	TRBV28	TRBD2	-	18	TGTGCCAGCACTAGATGGGTGTATGGGACTAGCGGGATGTATGAGCAGTTCTTC	CASTRWVYGTSGMYEQFF
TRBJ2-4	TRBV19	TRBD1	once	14	TGTGCCAGCCAGGCGGGGACAGGGGGAAACATTCAGTACTTC	CASQAGTGGNIQYF
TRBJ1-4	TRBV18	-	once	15	TGTGCCAGCTCACCTTTCGGAGCGATTAATGAAAAACTGTTTTTT	CASSPFGAINEKLFF
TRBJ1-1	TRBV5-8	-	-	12	TGTGCCAGCAGCTTGGGCGGCTTGGCGGCTTTCTTT	CASSLGGLAAFF
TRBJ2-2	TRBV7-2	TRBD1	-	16	TGTGCCAGCAGCCCCCGGACAGGCGGTTTCACCGGGGAGCTGTTTTTT	CASSPRTGGFTGELFF
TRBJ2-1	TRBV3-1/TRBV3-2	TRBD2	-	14	TGTGCCAGCAGCCAAGGGCGGGGGGCCCATGAGCAGTTCTTC	CASSQGRGAHEQFF
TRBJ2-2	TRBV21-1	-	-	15	TGTGCCAGCAGTCAGGACAGGGCCAACACCGGGGAGCTGTTTTTT	CASSQDRANTGELFF
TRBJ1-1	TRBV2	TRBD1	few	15	TGTGCCAGCAGTCAACAGGGGCTGATGAACACTGAAGCTTTCTTT	CASSQQGLMNTEAFF
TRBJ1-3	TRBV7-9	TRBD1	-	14	TGTGCCAGCAACTCCCGGGACAGGCTCAACACCATATATTTT	CASNSRDRLNTIYF
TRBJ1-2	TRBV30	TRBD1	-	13	TGTGCCTGGAGTCCCCAGGGGGCAGGCAGCTACACCTTC	CAWSPQGAGSYTF